The 2 T cell receptor beta chains listed next were all sequenced from one sample in a study of OX40 agonist ivuxolimab in advanced cancers. Library preparation employed the immunoSEQ multiplex PCR assay. The clones in this table, taken by TCRdb from immuneACCESS, are in-frame only. Not every clone is retained; where verified, under half of the shortfall comes from an unresolved V gene, and the cause of the rest is unknown. Across this sample there are 55,000 or so clones, with 86% seen only once. The ten largest clones represent 6.5% to 8% of the sample. The sample was CD4+ or CD8+ T cells sorted from blood, taken in a trial of the OX40 agonist ivuxolimab. All receptors derive from an adult with an advanced solid tumor such as melanoma, head and neck, liver or kidney cancer.

The V and J genes are TRBV23-1 and TRBJ1-2; 10 bases are a match to TRBD1. TRBV23-1 is given ORF status, its function remaining uncertain. The CDR3 totals 18 residues. Germline trimming cut 0 bases from V and 0 bases from J; bases unmatched to any gene: 7. CDR3 nucleotide sequence: TGCGCCAGCAGTCAATCCAGACAGGGGGCACCCCCTAACTATGGCTACACCTTC. It yields the protein CASSQSRQGAPPNYGYTF.

With regard to this clone: Other DNA sequences in this sample translate to the same CDR3. The CDR3 nucleotides read TGTGCCAGCAGTGACAGGGATAGCAATCAGCCCCAGCATTTT. Translating gives CASSDRDSNQPQHF. The chain carries TRBV2 and TRBJ1-5; the D gene is possibly TRBD1 (5 bases). The V end lost 3 bases, the J end lost 0 bases, and 6 bases lay between the germline ends. CDR1 and CDR2 (germline): SNHLY, FYNNEI. This CDR3 is 14 amino acids long.